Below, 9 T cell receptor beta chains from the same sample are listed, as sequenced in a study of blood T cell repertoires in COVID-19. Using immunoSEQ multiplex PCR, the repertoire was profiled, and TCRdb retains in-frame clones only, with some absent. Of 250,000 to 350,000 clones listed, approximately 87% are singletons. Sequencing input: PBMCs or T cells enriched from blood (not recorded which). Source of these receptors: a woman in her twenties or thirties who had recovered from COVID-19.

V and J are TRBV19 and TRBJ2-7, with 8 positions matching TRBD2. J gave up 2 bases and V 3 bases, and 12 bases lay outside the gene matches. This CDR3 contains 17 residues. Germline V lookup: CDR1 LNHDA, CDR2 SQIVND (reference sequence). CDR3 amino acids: CASSIGGLAGVPYEQYF. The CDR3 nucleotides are TGTGCCAGTAGTATCGGCGGCCTAGCGGGTGTCCCCTACGAGCAGTACTTC.

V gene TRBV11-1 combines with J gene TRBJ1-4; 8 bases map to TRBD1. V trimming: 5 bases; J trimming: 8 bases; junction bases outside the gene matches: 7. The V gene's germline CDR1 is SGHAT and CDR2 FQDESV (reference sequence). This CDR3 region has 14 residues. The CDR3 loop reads CASSTQGAGEKLFF. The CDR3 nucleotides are TGTGCCAGCAGCACGCAGGGGGCTGGGGAAAAACTGTTTTTT.

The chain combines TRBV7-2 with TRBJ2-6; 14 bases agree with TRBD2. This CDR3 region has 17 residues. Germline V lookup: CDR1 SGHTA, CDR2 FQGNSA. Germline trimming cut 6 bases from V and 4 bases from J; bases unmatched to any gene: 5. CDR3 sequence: CASRGLAGAAGANVLTF. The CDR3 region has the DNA TGTGCCAGCAGGGGACTAGCGGGGGCGGCCGGGGCCAACGTCCTGACTTTC.

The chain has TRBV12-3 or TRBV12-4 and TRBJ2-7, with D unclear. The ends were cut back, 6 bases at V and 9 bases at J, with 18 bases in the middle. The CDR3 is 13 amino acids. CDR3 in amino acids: CASSRLGYLGQYF. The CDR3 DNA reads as TGTGCCAGCAGCCGACTGGGTTACCTGGGGCAGTACTTC.

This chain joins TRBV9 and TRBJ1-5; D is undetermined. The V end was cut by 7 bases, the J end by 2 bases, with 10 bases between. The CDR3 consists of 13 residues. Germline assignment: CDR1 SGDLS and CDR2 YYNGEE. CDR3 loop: CASDRYGNQPQHF. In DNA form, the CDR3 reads TGTGCCAGCGATCGGTATGGCAATCAGCCCCAGCATTTT.

CDR3 amino acids: CASSSRGNEQFF. For the CDR3, the DNA is TGTGCCAGCAGCTCACGAGGGAATGAGCAGTTCTTC. V usage is TRBV7-2 and J usage is TRBJ2-1, with D possibly TRBD2 on 5 matching bases. Trimming pared 4 bases from V and 7 bases from J, leaving 8 bases between. The germline V gene has CDR1 SGHTA and CDR2 FQGNSA. This CDR3 comprises 12 residues.

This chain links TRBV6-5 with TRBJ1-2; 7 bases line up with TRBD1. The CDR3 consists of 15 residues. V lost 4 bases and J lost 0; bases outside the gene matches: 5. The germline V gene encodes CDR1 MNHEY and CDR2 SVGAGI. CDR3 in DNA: TGTGCCAGCAGTTCGCCGCAGGGGGCTAACTATGGCTACACCTTC. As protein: CASSSPQGANYGYTF.

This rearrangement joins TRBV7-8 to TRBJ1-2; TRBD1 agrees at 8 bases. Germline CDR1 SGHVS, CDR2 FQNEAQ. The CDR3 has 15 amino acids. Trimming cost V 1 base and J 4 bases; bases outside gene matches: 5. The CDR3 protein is CASSLGRRGPYGYTF. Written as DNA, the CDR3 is TGTGCCAGCAGCTTAGGTCGCAGGGGGCCCTATGGCTACACCTTC.

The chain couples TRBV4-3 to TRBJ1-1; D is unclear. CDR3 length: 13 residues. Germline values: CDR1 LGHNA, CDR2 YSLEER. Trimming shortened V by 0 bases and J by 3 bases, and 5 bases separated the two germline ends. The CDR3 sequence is CASSQEADTEAFF. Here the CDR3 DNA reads TGCGCCAGCAGCCAAGAGGCGGACACTGAAGCTTTCTTT.